This T cell receptor (beta chain) is drawn from a study of T cells in Graves' hyperthyroidism and ophthalmopathy. Amplification of TCR beta CDR3 regions was performed using RNA transcripts as template. Researchers ran a first-round RT-PCR on the TCR CDR3 using the HTBI primer set. TCRdb processed the multiplex PCR reads anew with MiXCR; each CDR3 protein has one entry. The data show hundreds of thousands of distinct CDR3 sequences, about 38% seen once. Together with thyroid ultrasound, orbital computed tomography, serum thyroxine and TRAb, clinical symptoms were used for diagnoses. This CDR3 has 14 residues. V was shortened by 7 bases and J by 8 bases, with 20 bases between the two germline ends. With respect to this clonotype: A read error is possible here, since a much larger clone lies one base away.

Material: blood. The origin of this receptor is a man younger than 35 with Graves' hyperthyroidism. V gene TRBV12-3 or TRBV12-4 combines with J gene TRBJ1-2, with D perhaps TRBD1 (6 bases). CDR3 nucleotides: TGTGCCAGCAACAAAACGGACAGTAATGACGGCTACACCTTC. Translation: CASNKTDSNDGYTF.